Detailed here is one T cell receptor beta chain. This clonotype appeared a few times. What this receptor recognizes is not known. Per-nucleotide qualities are absent, and no much larger clonotype sits a single base away. This specimen belongs to a study of tumor-infiltrating lymphocytes in oesophageal squamous cell carcinoma (dated by TCRdb to the mid-2010s). To prepare the library, PCR was applied. The reads were generated on an Illumina HiSeq 2000. TCRdb trimmed the raw reads at Q25, called clones with MiXCR and kept productive beta chains. Entries are consolidated by CDR3 protein sequence, retaining the most common genes and DNA. The sample profile shows over 10,000 distinct CDR3 sequences; around 48% of them were found once. The top ten constitute roughly 27% of the sample. V is clipped by 4 bases and J by 1 base, and the sequence between their germline boundaries is 16 bases long. Based on the germline V gene, the CDR1 and CDR2 sequences are SGHNT and YENEEA. The cysteine opens and the phenylalanine closes a CDR3 of 16 amino acids. Only the CDR3 region is kept as DNA, spanning 48 bases read in frame from base 1.

This receptor was taken from a female donor with esophageal squamous cell carcinoma. The source material was esophageal tumor tissue. The chain employs TRBV11-3 and TRBJ2-5; the D region possibly corresponds to TRBD1 (6 bases align). The CDR3 region reads CASSSGTGRSQETQYF. The DNA reads as follows: TGTGCCAGCAGCTCAGGTACAGGGCGATCCCAAGAGACCCAGTACTTC.